This T cell receptor beta chain appears in the sequencing data of a study of early T cells in non-severe SARS-CoV-2 infection. Study overall: The sequenced material was bulk RNA from unsorted whole blood, and its chains were unpaired.

The CDR3 has 17 amino acids. CDR1 and CDR2 (germline): SNHLY, FYNNEI. With V trimmed by 4 bases and J by 2 bases, 9 bases remained unmatched. TCRdb reprocessed the 5' RACE reads with MiXCR, giving one entry per CDR3 protein. The sample gives tens of thousands of distinct CDR3 sequences, 12% of which show up once; about 1.7% is in the top ten. The sequence came from an adult who was a healthcare worker with PCR-confirmed SARS-CoV-2 infection or an uninfected control (not recorded which). Sample: whole blood. The rearrangement links TRBV2 to TRBJ2-3; 10 bases match TRBD2. Here the CDR3 DNA reads TGTGCCAGCAGTGGGGCCAGCGGGGGGGGAAACACAGATACGCAGTATTTT. Its protein product is CASSGASGGGNTDTQYF.